Detailed here is one T cell receptor beta chain. The data originate from a study of PD-1 blockade in classical Hodgkin lymphoma. Trimming took off 2 bases at V and 5 bases at J, with 15 bases between the two ends. Germline-derived CDR1 and CDR2 are LNHDA and SQIVND (reference sequence). This CDR3 contains 15 residues. TCRdb keeps only in-frame clones here, not all; method: immunoSEQ multiplex PCR. The table lists 90,000 to 120,000 clones, about nine tenths of them singletons. No patient escaped relapse after autologous stem cell transplantation, and brentuximab vedotin exposure varied. Specimen: peripheral blood mononuclear cells (PBMCs), collected before the second cycle of nivolumab. This sequence joins TRBV19 and TRBJ1-1; D ambiguous. The clonotype comes from a human donor with classical Hodgkin lymphoma. CDR3 residues: CASSILATGFTEAFF. The CDR3 coding sequence is TGTGCCAGTAGTATACTGGCCACGGGGTTTACTGAAGCTTTCTTT.